These 28 T cell receptor beta chains were sequenced from one sample in a study of CD8+ T cells in alopecia areata. RNA was isolated and reverse transcribed to cDNA, the sequencing template. Assay used: immunoSEQ multiplex PCR; TCRdb lists only in-frame clones, some missing. Here the sample spans 90,000 to 100,000 clones, under 70% being singletons. Specified treatment: oral pan-JAK inhibitor, 5-10 mg twice daily. The specimen comprised CD8+ T cells sorted from blood, sampled at week 4, from a patient treated with tofacitinib. These receptors came from a human donor with alopecia areata.

V gene TRBV4-3 combines with J gene TRBJ2-3; D is tentatively TRBD1 or TRBD2 (6 bases each). Germline values: CDR1 LGHNA, CDR2 YSLEER. Trimming removed 1 base at V and 3 bases at J, with 14 bases between. This CDR3 has 16 amino acids. CDR3 coding DNA: TGCGCCAGCAGCCAAGTCGGGGGCCGACGAACAGATACGCAGTATTTT. It is translated as CASSQVGGRRTDTQYF.

This chain uses TRBV5-1 with TRBJ1-1; the D gene is possibly TRBD1 (6 bases). Germline assignment: CDR1 SGHRS and CDR2 YFSETQ. The CDR3 has 14 amino acids. Trimming took off 3 bases at V and 11 bases at J, with 20 bases between the two ends. The DNA for the CDR3 is TGCGCCAGCAGCTCGATAGAACAGGGAGTTGATGCTTTCTTT. Translated: CASSSIEQGVDAFF.

This chain uses TRBV7-8 with TRBJ2-7; 9 nucleotides align to TRBD2. Germline V gene lookup returns CDR1 SGHVS and CDR2 FQNEAQ. J gave up 1 base and V 3 bases, and 13 bases lay outside the gene matches. The CDR3 runs to 18 residues. The CDR3, as DNA: TGTGCCAGCAGCTTGGCTAGCGGGGCCTCCCTGCTTTCCTACGAGCAGTACTTC. This gives the protein CASSLASGASLLSYEQYF.

This chain connects TRBV7-9 to TRBJ1-2; 9 bases are shared with TRBD1. The junction had 3 bases not matched to a gene; V was cut back by 2 bases and J by 8 bases. The CDR3 is 13 amino acids. The germline CDR1 and CDR2 sequences are SEHNR and FQNEAQ (reference sequence). In DNA form, the CDR3 reads TGTGCCAGCAGCTTAACAGGGGGCGAAGGCTACACCTTC. Translation gives CASSLTGGEGYTF.

The genes are TRBV7-9 and TRBJ1-2; D remains ambiguous. The CDR3 has 13 amino acids. V gave up 4 bases and J gave up 3 bases, with 9 bases separating them. The V gene's germline CDR1 is SEHNR and CDR2 FQNEAQ (reference sequence). The CDR3: CASSSTEYYGYTF. CDR3 sequence (DNA): TGTGCCAGCAGCTCGACGGAGTACTATGGCTACACCTTC.

This clone was seen once. The genes are TRBV28 and TRBJ1-1, with D perhaps TRBD1 (6 bases). This CDR3 is built from 19 residues. V lost 3 bases and J lost 1, with 24 bases in between. Germline CDR1 and CDR2: MDHEN and SYDVKM. In DNA form, the CDR3 reads TGTGCCAGCAGTTTTCAACAACAGGGTTCGGTTAACGCGAACACTGAAGCTTTCTTT. Protein: CASSFQQQGSVNANTEAFF.

The chain recombines TRBV4-1 with TRBJ2-3; D is possibly TRBD1 or TRBD2 (6 bases each). CDR1 is MGHRA, CDR2 YSYEKL, per germline. This CDR3 has 18 amino acids. The V end was cut by 1 base, the J end by 6 bases, with 23 bases between. This CDR3 is CASSQVVGRGGPSDTQYF. CDR3 bases: TGCGCCAGCAGCCAAGTTGTGGGGCGAGGGGGGCCAAGCGATACGCAGTATTTT.

The chain is built from TRBV6-5 and TRBJ1-2; weak D call: TRBD1 (6 bases). Germline V gives CDR1 MNHEY, CDR2 SVGAGI. The CDR3 totals 14 residues. The V end was cut by 0 bases, the J end by 4 bases, with 9 bases between. The CDR3 protein is CASSYSATGYGYTF. The CDR3 DNA reads as TGTGCCAGCAGTTACTCAGCGACAGGCTATGGCTACACCTTC.

This chain uses TRBV4-3 with TRBJ2-4; D unclear. Germline V gene data show CDR1 as LGHNA and CDR2 as YSLEER. Trimming shortened V by 2 bases and J by 0 bases, and 17 bases separated the two germline ends. The CDR3 is 18 amino acids. CDR3 residues: CASSQLLNVPGAKNIQYF. The CDR3 coding sequence is TGCGCCAGCAGCCAACTCCTTAACGTACCCGGAGCCAAAAACATTCAGTACTTC.

The chain combines TRBV5-1 with TRBJ1-1, with D uncertain. Trimming pared 2 bases from V and 1 base from J, leaving 9 bases between. The CDR3 length is 14 residues. CDR1 and CDR2 from the germline V gene are SGHRS and YFSETQ. The CDR3 DNA is TGCGCCAGCAGCTTTAACCGACGGAACACTGAAGCTTTCTTT. Translated, it gives CASSFNRRNTEAFF. Supplemented by reference TRBV5-1 and TRBJ1-1, the full variable domain reads KAGVTQTPRYLIKTRGQQVTLSCSPISGHRSVSWYQQTPGQGLQFLFEYFSETQRNKGNFPGRFSGRQFSNSRSEMNVSTLELGDSALYLCASSFNRRNTEAFFGQGTRLTVV.

The V and J genes are TRBV27 and TRBJ2-1; 10 bases are a match to TRBD2. The junction had 10 bases not matched to a gene; V was cut back by 7 bases and J by 4 bases. The CDR3 consists of 16 residues. Germline CDR1 is MNHEY and CDR2 is SMNVEV (reference sequence). The CDR3 protein is CASTHEGTSAYNEQFF. The DNA of the CDR3 is TGTGCCAGCACTCACGAGGGGACTAGCGCTTACAATGAGCAGTTCTTC.

This chain uses TRBV11-1 with TRBJ2-7, with D possibly called TRBD1 or TRBD2 (6 bases each). CDR3 length: 14 residues. CDR1 and CDR2 (germline): SGHAT, FQDESV (reference sequence). V was pared by 2 bases and J by 2 bases, with 10 bases between. CDR3 sequence (DNA): TGTGCCAGCAGCTTACCGGGGGCCACCTACGAGCAGTACTTC. Its protein product is CASSLPGATYEQYF.

As DNA, the CDR3 is TGTGCCACCAGGCGCCGGAGCTCCTACGAGCAGTACTTC. As protein: CATRRRSSYEQYF. V usage is TRBV15 and J usage is TRBJ2-7; D is undetermined. Germline values: CDR1 LNHNV, CDR2 YYDKDF (reference sequence). The CDR3 covers 13 residues. The V end lost 6 bases, the J end lost 0 bases, and 9 bases lay between the germline ends.

In its sample, this clone was seen a few times. The V gene is TRBV29-1, the J gene TRBJ1-4; D remains unclear. CDR3 length equals 12 residues. V lost 4 bases to trimming and J lost 13 bases, with 16 bases between them. Per germline, CDR1 SQVTM and CDR2 ANQGSEA. In DNA, the CDR3 is TGCAGCGTTGCGCTCCTCGGGGAGAGACTGTTTTTT. Its protein is CSVALLGERLFF.

The chain couples TRBV27 to TRBJ2-7; D gene unclear. Trimming stripped 3 bases from V and 3 bases from J, with 9 bases between. From germline, CDR1 is MNHEY and CDR2 SMNVEV (reference sequence). The CDR3 contains 13 residues. In DNA, the CDR3 is TGTGCCAGCAGTTTCTTCGGCGGCTACGAGCAGTACTTC. This codes for CASSFFGGYEQYF.

The J gene is TRBJ1-1, the V gene TRBV1; no check of the table's D call, TRBD1, against the DNA was made. TRBV1 is deemed a pseudogene. The CDR3 covers 14 residues. The CDR3 DNA reads TGCACCAGCAGCCCAGGGACAGGGGGCACTGAAGCTTTCTTT. Translation gives CTSSPGTGGTEAFF.

The chain combines TRBV5-6 with TRBJ2-1; 7 nucleotides line up with TRBD2. CDR3 length: 16 amino acids. Germline CDR1 reads SGHDT; CDR2 reads YYEEEE. The J segment lost 2 bases and the V segment lost 2 bases, leaving 7 bases of the junction unmatched. The CDR3 DNA is TGTGCCAGCAGCTTTTACTCTAGCGGCGCCTACAATGAGCAGTTCTTC. It yields the protein CASSFYSSGAYNEQFF.

The chain links TRBV27 to TRBJ2-2, with 11 nucleotides matching TRBD2. Per the germline V gene, CDR1 is MNHEY and CDR2 is SMNVEV (reference sequence). J gave up 7 bases and V 5 bases, and 12 bases lay outside the gene matches. There are 17 residues in the CDR3. The CDR3 region has the DNA TGTGCCAGCAGTCCACACACTAGCGGGAGTGTAGTCGGGGAGCTGTTTTTT. It translates to CASSPHTSGSVVGELFF.

This rearrangement joins TRBV28 to TRBJ1-5; weak D call: TRBD1 (5 bases). CDR1 is MDHEN, CDR2 SYDVKM, per germline. V was trimmed by 11 bases and J by 4 bases, leaving 24 bases between them. The CDR3 is 16 amino acids. In DNA, the CDR3 is TGTGCCGCCACCGGGGGGAGCCCAGAGGGAAATCAGCCCCAGCATTTT. This translates into CAATGGSPEGNQPQHF.

The chain couples TRBV5-6 to TRBJ1-5; no firm D call. V lost 0 bases to trimming and J lost 4 bases, with 14 bases between them. In germline, CDR1 is SGHDT, CDR2 YYEEEE. This CDR3 is built from 16 residues. The CDR3, as DNA: TGTGCCAGCAGCTTGGAGTCGGGCAGACTTAATCAGCCCCAGCATTTT. This encodes CASSLESGRLNQPQHF.

The rearrangement uses TRBV13 and TRBJ2-1; 9 bases line up with TRBD2. The CDR3 consists of 15 residues. Germline CDR1 PRHDT, CDR2 FYEKMQ (reference sequence). The trim removed 1 base at V and 2 bases at J, leaving 0 bases unmatched. The CDR3 here is CASSLVAGAYNEQFF. The DNA for the CDR3 is TGTGCCAGCAGCTTAGTAGCGGGAGCCTACAATGAGCAGTTCTTC.

The CDR3 protein is CASSLSFQGHVTDTQHF. Here the CDR3 DNA reads TGTGCCAGCAGTTTATCCTTCCAGGGGCATGTCACAGATACGCAGCATTTT. The J gene is TRBJ2-3, the V gene TRBV27, with a weak D call TRBD1 (6 bases). With the DNA end fitting TRBJ1-5 better, the J assignment may be wrong. Germline CDR1 is MNHEY and CDR2 is SMNVEV (reference sequence). This CDR3 comprises 17 residues.

V and J are TRBV29-1 and TRBJ2-7; D not resolved. CDR1 SQVTM and CDR2 ANQGSEA come from the germline V gene. This CDR3 region has 11 residues. V was pared by 4 bases and J by 3 bases, with 7 bases between. CDR3 coding DNA: TGCAGCGTTGGTGAGAGCTACGAGCAGTACTTC. Its protein product is CSVGESYEQYF.

The table lists this clone with a few counts. V and J are TRBV4-1 and TRBJ2-6; 9 bases are a match to TRBD1. V gave up 3 bases and J gave up 2 bases; unmatched junction bases: 2. The CDR3 runs to 16 residues. Germline V gene sequence: CDR1 MGHRA, CDR2 YSYEKL. This CDR3 is CASSQGDRAGANVLTF. In DNA form, the CDR3 reads TGCGCCAGCAGCCAGGGGGACAGGGCTGGGGCCAACGTCCTGACTTTC.

The V call is TRBV2, the J call TRBJ1-2, with D perhaps TRBD1 (5 bases). Germline V gene sequence: CDR1 SNHLY, CDR2 FYNNEI. The CDR3 sequence is 15 residues long. Trimming stripped 6 bases from V and 0 bases from J, with 14 bases between. Here the CDR3 reads CASRAGTGANYGYTF. The CDR3 region has the DNA TGTGCCAGCAGAGCCGGGACGGGGGCTAACTATGGCTACACCTTC.

The V gene is TRBV11-2, the J gene TRBJ2-1; no clear D gene. CDR1 and CDR2 from the germline V gene are SGHAT and FQNNGV. V lost 2 bases to trimming and J lost 7 bases, with 9 bases between them. CDR3 length: 13 residues. The CDR3: CASSLPAENEQFF. DNA of the CDR3: TGTGCCAGCAGCTTACCGGCCGAGAATGAGCAGTTCTTC.

The J gene is TRBJ2-5, the V gene TRBV30, with unresolved D. Trimming removed 0 bases at V and 1 base at J, with 12 bases between. The V gene's germline CDR1 is GTSNPN and CDR2 SVGIG (reference sequence). This CDR3 has 15 residues. The CDR3: CAWSVIGGPQETQYF. The CDR3 bases are TGTGCCTGGAGTGTTATCGGCGGACCCCAAGAGACCCAGTACTTC.

The CDR3 DNA reads TGCGCCAGCAGCTTGGCCGGTAGCGGGGGCTACGAGCAGTACTTC. It specifies CASSLAGSGGYEQYF. The chain uses TRBV5-1 and TRBJ2-7, with 9 bases that match TRBD2. Germline lookup yields CDR1 SGHRS and CDR2 YFSETQ. V lost 0 bases and J lost 3; bases outside the gene matches: 4. The CDR3 sequence is 15 residues long.